This TCR beta chain was documented in a study of T cell repertoires in cytomegalovirus infection. About the study: Matching HLA type and CMV infection were both indicated by public TCR beta signatures. The study, taken as a whole, reports: Cumulative frequency (of public TCR beta family members) identified carriers of CMV plus the relevant HLA. Across the ex vivo response, the dominant clonotypes were HLA-C-restricted CMV-specific TCR beta clonotypes.

CDR1 is SGHTA, CDR2 FQGNSA, per germline. V lost 7 bases, J lost 2 bases, and 20 bases lay in between. The CDR3 loop spans 16 amino acids. TCRdb fed the reads into MiXCR, producing one record per CDR3 protein. This sample has about 490,000 distinct CDR3 sequences, with about 15% found just once. This clonotype was seen many times. Antigen: not known. The receptor was isolated from a human donor in good health (CMV status not recorded). Some clones in this sample may be carry-over from other donors' samples. The specimen sequenced was CD8+ T cells from PBMCs. The genes are TRBV7-2 and TRBJ2-5; D is ambiguous. This chain's CDR3 is CASTEVGLSLQETQYF. The CDR3 nucleotides read TGTGCCAGCACCGAAGTGGGTTTGTCGTTACAAGAGACCCAGTACTTC.